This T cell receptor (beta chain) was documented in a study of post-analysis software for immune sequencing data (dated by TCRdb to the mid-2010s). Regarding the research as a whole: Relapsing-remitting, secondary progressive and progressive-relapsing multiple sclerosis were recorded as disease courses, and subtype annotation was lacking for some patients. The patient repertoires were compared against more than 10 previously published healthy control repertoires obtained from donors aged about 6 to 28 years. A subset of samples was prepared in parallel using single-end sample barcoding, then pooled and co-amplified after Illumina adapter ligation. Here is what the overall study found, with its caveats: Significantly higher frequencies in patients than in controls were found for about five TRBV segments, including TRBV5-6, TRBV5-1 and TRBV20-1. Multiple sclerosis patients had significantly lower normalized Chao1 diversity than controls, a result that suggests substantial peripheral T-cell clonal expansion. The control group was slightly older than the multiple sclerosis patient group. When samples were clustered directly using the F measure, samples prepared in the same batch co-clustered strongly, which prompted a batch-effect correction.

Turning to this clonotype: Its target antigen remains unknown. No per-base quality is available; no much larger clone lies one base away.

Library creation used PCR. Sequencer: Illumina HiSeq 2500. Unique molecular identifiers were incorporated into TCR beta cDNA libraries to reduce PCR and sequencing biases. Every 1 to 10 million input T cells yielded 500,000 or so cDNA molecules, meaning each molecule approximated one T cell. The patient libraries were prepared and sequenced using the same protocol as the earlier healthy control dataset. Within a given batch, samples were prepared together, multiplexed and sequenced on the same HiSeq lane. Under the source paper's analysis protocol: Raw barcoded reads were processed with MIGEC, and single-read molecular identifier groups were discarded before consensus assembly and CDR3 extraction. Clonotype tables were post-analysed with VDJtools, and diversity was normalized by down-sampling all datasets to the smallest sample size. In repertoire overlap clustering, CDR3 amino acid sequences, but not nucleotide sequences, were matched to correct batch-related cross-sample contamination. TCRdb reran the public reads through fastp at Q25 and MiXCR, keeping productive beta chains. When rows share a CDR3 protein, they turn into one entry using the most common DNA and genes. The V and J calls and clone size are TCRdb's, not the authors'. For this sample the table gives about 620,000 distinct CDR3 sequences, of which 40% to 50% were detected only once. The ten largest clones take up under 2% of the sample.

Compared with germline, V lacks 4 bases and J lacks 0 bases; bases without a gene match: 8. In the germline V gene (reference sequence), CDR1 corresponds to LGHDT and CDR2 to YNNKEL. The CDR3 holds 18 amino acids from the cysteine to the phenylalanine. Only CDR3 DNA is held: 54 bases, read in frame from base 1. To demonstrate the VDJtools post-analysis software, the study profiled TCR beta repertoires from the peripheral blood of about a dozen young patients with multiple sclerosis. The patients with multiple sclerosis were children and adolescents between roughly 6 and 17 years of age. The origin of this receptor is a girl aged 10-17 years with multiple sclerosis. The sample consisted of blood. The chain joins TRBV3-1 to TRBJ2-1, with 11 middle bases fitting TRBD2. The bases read TGTGCCAGCAGCCCACTAGCGGGAGTAAAACGCTCCTACAATGAGCAGTTCTTC. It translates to CASSPLAGVKRSYNEQFF.